This TCR beta chain was obtained from a study of blood T cells in healthy people across ages. The authors extracted at least 5 micrograms of total RNA per sample. Deletions cut 5 bases from V and 0 bases from J, with 17 bases between. This CDR3 has 17 residues. Per the germline V gene, CDR1 is LNHNV and CDR2 is YYDKDF (reference sequence). Broader study findings: In older individuals, TCR beta diversity per million T cells was lower, falling roughly linearly with age. Researchers report that TCR beta diversity correlated strongly with naive T cell percentage.

In its sample, this clonotype was seen a few times. Antigen unknown. Then a second PCR, running about 6 to 11 cycles, was carried out with a sample-barcoded 5' primer and a J-beta primer mix. Each cDNA molecule received a tag from a template-switch adaptor that had 12 random nucleotides. Each CDR3 protein gets one entry after TCRdb re-called the 5' RACE reads with MiXCR. The table has over 950,000 distinct CDR3 sequences, roughly 50% seen once. V and J are TRBV15 and TRBJ2-4; the D gene is possibly TRBD2 (5 bases). The sequenced sample consisted of blood. This sequence was found in a woman aged 60 to 75 in good health. CDR3 protein: CATSDPTGKVAKNIQYF. For the CDR3, the DNA is TGTGCCACCAGCGATCCGACGGGAAAAGTAGCCAAAAACATTCAGTACTTC.